Listed here are 23 T cell receptor beta chains from one sample, sequenced in a study of T cell responses to AZD1222 COVID-19 vaccine. The protocol was immunoSEQ multiplex PCR, while the TCRdb copy is restricted to in-frame clones and leaves out a portion. Of 150,000 to 200,000 clones listed, around 92% are singletons. The sample was peripheral blood, taken on day 0 of AZD1222 vaccination. These receptors all stem from an adult in good health.

CDR3 residues: CASSKTRGGPRTQYF. DNA of the CDR3: TGTGCCAGCAGCAAAACGCGGGGGGGTCCTAGGACGCAGTATTTT. The chain employs TRBV21-1 and TRBJ2-3; the table names TRBD2, a call not compared with the DNA. TRBV21-1 is listed as a pseudogene. This CDR3 is built from 15 residues.

The chain links TRBV5-1 to TRBJ2-3; D could derive from TRBD1 or TRBD2 (6 bases each). This CDR3 spans 15 amino acids. Trimming removed 4 bases from V and 3 bases from J, with 15 bases in between. CDR1 is SGHRS, CDR2 YFSETQ, per germline. DNA of the CDR3: TGCGCCAGCAGCCCTCGGGGGCCTCAGACAGATACGCAGTATTTT. It is translated as CASSPRGPQTDTQYF.

This clone was seen only once. The chain couples TRBV6-1 to TRBJ2-2; D not certain. V was clipped by 1 base and J by 7 bases, with 13 bases between them. The CDR3 totals 15 residues. Germline V lookup: CDR1 MNHNS, CDR2 SASEGT. CDR3 in amino acids: CASSEVYYSNGELFF. CDR3 nucleotides: TGTGCCAGCAGTGAAGTCTACTATTCCAACGGGGAGCTGTTTTTT.

V gene TRBV14 combines with J gene TRBJ2-7; D is unresolved. Per germline, CDR1 SGHDN and CDR2 FVKESK. V was pared by 3 bases and J by 6 bases, with 6 bases between. The CDR3 totals 11 residues. In nucleotides, the CDR3 is TGTGCCAGCAGCCAGGGTCCCGAGCAGTACTTC. It yields the protein CASSQGPEQYF.

A note on this clone: Its ends do not fully match the called genes, so a read error is possible. The chain is built from TRBV7-7 and TRBJ2-1; possible D gene TRBD1, 6 bases. This CDR3 spans 15 amino acids. Germline assignment: CDR1 SSHAT and CDR2 FNYEAQ (reference sequence). CDR3 DNA sequence: TGTGCTAGCAGCTTAACGGACAGAGCGTTGGGTGAGCAGTTCTTC. Protein product: CASSLTDRALGEQFF. Drawing the rest from reference TRBV7-7 and TRBJ2-1, the complete variable domain is GAGVSQSPRYKVTKRGQDVTLRCDPISSHATLYWYQQALGQGPEFLTYFNYEAQPDKSGLPSDRFSAERPEGSISTLTIQRTEQRDSAMYRCASSLTDRALGEQFFGPGTRLTVL.

To note about this clone: The same CDR3 arises from other DNA sequences in this sample as well. The V gene is TRBV18, the J gene TRBJ1-5; D is unclear. The CDR3 runs 14 residues. V dropped 0 bases and J dropped 0 bases, with 3 bases sitting between them. In germline, CDR1 is KGHSH, CDR2 LQKENI. The CDR3 DNA reads TGTGCCAGCTCACCACCATATAGCAATCAGCCCCAGCATTTT. It codes for CASSPPYSNQPQHF.

The J gene is TRBJ1-4, the V gene TRBV7-8; TRBD1 matches at 7 bases. Trimming cost V 6 bases and J 5 bases; bases outside gene matches: 3. CDR3 length: 13 residues. Germline V lookup: CDR1 SGHVS, CDR2 FQNEAQ. CDR3 in amino acids: CASRGQRNEKLFF. CDR3 nucleotide sequence: TGTGCCAGCAGGGGACAGAGGAATGAAAAACTGTTTTTT.

The genes are TRBV11-3 and TRBJ2-1, with a weak D call TRBD1 (6 bases). The CDR3 covers 14 residues. Germline V lookup: CDR1 SGHNT, CDR2 YENEEA. Trimming removed 4 bases at V and 9 bases at J, with 16 bases between. The CDR3 sequence: CASSSGTSQGEQFF. The CDR3 DNA reads TGTGCCAGCAGCTCCGGGACCTCACAGGGTGAGCAGTTCTTC. Combining the CDR3 with reference TRBV11-3 and TRBJ2-1 gives the whole variable domain EAGVVQSPRYKIIEKKQPVAFWCNPISGHNTLYWYLQNLGQGPELLIRYENEEAVDDSQLPKDRFSAERLKGVDSTLKIQPAELGDSAVYLCASSSGTSQGEQFFGPGTRLTVL.

The chain carries TRBV30 and TRBJ2-2; 8 nucleotides align to TRBD2. This CDR3 has 16 amino acids. Germline V gene lookup returns CDR1 GTSNPN and CDR2 SVGIG (reference sequence). The V and J ends lost 0 bases and 3 bases, in that order; junction bases with no gene match: 6. This CDR3 is CAWSVQRGTYTGELFF. For the CDR3, the DNA is TGTGCCTGGAGTGTACAGCGGGGGACCTACACCGGGGAGCTGTTTTTT.

V usage is TRBV27 and J usage is TRBJ1-2; possible D gene TRBD1, 5 bases. CDR3 size: 16 residues. The V end lost 0 bases, the J end lost 7 bases, and 18 bases lay between the germline ends. Looked up from germline, CDR1 is MNHEY and CDR2 is SMNVEV (reference sequence). The CDR3 sequence: CASSLSTSGGYGGYTF. The CDR3 region has the DNA TGTGCCAGCAGTTTATCCACCTCTGGGGGGTACGGTGGCTACACCTTC.

The chain employs TRBV6-2 or TRBV6-3 and TRBJ1-6; D ambiguous. V was trimmed by 3 bases and J by 10 bases, leaving 19 bases between them. CDR3 length: 16 residues. Germline values: CDR1 MNHEY, CDR2 SVGEGT. The DNA for the CDR3 is TGTGCCAGCAGTTATCTCGCCCCTTTGAAGCTATCACCCCTCCACTTT. Translation gives CASSYLAPLKLSPLHF.

This clone was recorded only once. The V call is TRBV2, the J call TRBJ1-2, with TRBD1 as a possible D gene (6 bases). The V and J ends lost 4 bases and 9 bases respectively, with 18 bases between them. This CDR3 has 14 amino acids. Germline V gene data show CDR1 as SNHLY and CDR2 as FYNNEI. In DNA, the CDR3 is TGTGCCAGCAGTGTGACAAGGGCGGACAGTCGCTACACCTTC. Protein sequence: CASSVTRADSRYTF.

This clone was detected only once. This rearrangement joins TRBV30 to TRBJ2-1; 8 bases match TRBD2. Germline values: CDR1 GTSNPN, CDR2 SVGIG (reference sequence). This CDR3 contains 16 residues. The J segment lost 4 bases and the V segment lost 2 bases, leaving 10 bases of the junction unmatched. DNA for the CDR3: TGTGCCTGGAGTCACGCCGGGACTAGAGGGTACAATGAGCAGTTCTTC. Translating gives CAWSHAGTRGYNEQFF.

The chain employs TRBV9 and TRBJ1-6, with a tentative D call TRBD1 (5 bases). The CDR3 length is 15 residues. Germline CDR1 and CDR2: SGDLS and YYNGEE. Trimming took 3 bases from V and 7 from J, leaving 14 bases between them. Here the CDR3 reads CASSATGGMNSPLHF. CDR3 nucleotide sequence: TGTGCCAGCAGCGCCACTGGGGGGATGAATTCACCCCTCCACTTT.

The V gene is TRBV6-5, the J gene TRBJ1-4; no clear D. Germline V gene sequence: CDR1 MNHEY, CDR2 SVGAGI. V shed 4 bases and J shed 3 bases, with 9 bases lying between them. The CDR3 is 14 residues long. CDR3 DNA sequence: TGTGCCAGCAGTTCGGGTACGGCTAATGAAAAACTGTTTTTT. Its protein is CASSSGTANEKLFF.

The table lists this clone with a count of one. The genes are TRBV3-1 (or the pseudogene TRBV3-2) and TRBJ1-2; 8 bases are shared with TRBD1. From germline, CDR1 is LGHDT and CDR2 YNNKEL (reference sequence). V trimming: 1 base; J trimming: 0 bases; junction bases outside the gene matches: 13. This CDR3 is 19 amino acids long. The CDR3: CASSQGIRDRLIPNYGYTF. DNA for the CDR3: TGTGCCAGCAGCCAAGGCATCCGGGACAGGCTAATCCCTAACTATGGCTACACCTTC.

V and J are TRBV18 and TRBJ2-2, with TRBD1 matching 7 bases. The CDR3 is 15 amino acids. J was trimmed by 3 bases and V by 3 bases; bases with no gene match: 4. Per germline, CDR1 KGHSH and CDR2 LQKENI. CDR3 sequence reads: CASSPGTVDTGELFF. The CDR3 DNA follows: TGTGCCAGCTCACCCGGGACAGTTGACACCGGGGAGCTGTTTTTT.

The chain couples TRBV3-1 (or the pseudogene TRBV3-2) to TRBJ2-5; D ambiguous. The CDR3 is 14 residues long. V shed 3 bases and J shed 4 bases, with 12 bases lying between them. Looked up from germline, CDR1 is LGHDT and CDR2 is YNNKEL (reference sequence). CDR3 nucleotide sequence: TGTGCCAGCAGCCACCTAGGCCCCCGAGAGACCCAGTACTTC. Protein product: CASSHLGPRETQYF.

V and J are TRBV27 and TRBJ1-2; D gene uncertain. CDR3 length: 14 amino acids. Germline assignment: CDR1 MNHEY and CDR2 SMNVEV (reference sequence). Trimming took off 0 bases at V and 7 bases at J, with 12 bases between the two ends. The CDR3 nucleotides are TGTGCCAGCAGTTTATCGATAAAGGAATTTGGCTACACCTTC. Translating it yields CASSLSIKEFGYTF.

This clone was recorded once. The chain's CDR3 is CASSLSFGLHTHGEQFF. CDR3 DNA: TGCGCCAGCAGCTTGTCGTTCGGTCTCCATACACATGGTGAGCAGTTCTTC. J is TRBJ2-1 and V is TRBV5-1; D is unclear. The V gene lost 1 base and the J gene lost 9 bases, with 23 bases spanning the gap. The germline CDR1 and CDR2 sequences are SGHRS and YFSETQ. This CDR3 region has 17 residues.

The genes are TRBV7-9 and TRBJ2-7; 7 bases fit TRBD1. Germline V gene data show CDR1 as SEHNR and CDR2 as FQNEAQ (reference sequence). The CDR3 sequence is 14 residues long. The trim removed 6 bases at V and 3 bases at J, leaving 8 bases unmatched. The chain's CDR3 is CASRSRGQFYEQYF. The CDR3 coding sequence is TGTGCCAGCAGGTCCCGGGGACAGTTCTACGAGCAGTACTTC.

The chain couples TRBV2 to TRBJ2-2; 9 bases agree with TRBD1. V lost 10 bases, J lost 5 bases, and 8 bases stayed unmatched. The V gene's germline CDR1 is SNHLY and CDR2 FYNNEI. The CDR3 spans 14 residues. The CDR3 protein is CATRDRARTGELFF. In DNA, the CDR3 is TGTGCCACCCGGGACAGGGCAAGGACCGGGGAGCTGTTTTTT.

The chain has TRBV6-1 and TRBJ2-4, with no clear D. The V gene's germline CDR1 is MNHNS and CDR2 SASEGT. The CDR3 contains 14 residues. Trimming left V 3 bases short and J 0 bases short, with 6 bases between. CDR3 DNA: TGTGCCAGCAGTGATCAGTTAGCCAAAAACATTCAGTACTTC. This codes for CASSDQLAKNIQYF.